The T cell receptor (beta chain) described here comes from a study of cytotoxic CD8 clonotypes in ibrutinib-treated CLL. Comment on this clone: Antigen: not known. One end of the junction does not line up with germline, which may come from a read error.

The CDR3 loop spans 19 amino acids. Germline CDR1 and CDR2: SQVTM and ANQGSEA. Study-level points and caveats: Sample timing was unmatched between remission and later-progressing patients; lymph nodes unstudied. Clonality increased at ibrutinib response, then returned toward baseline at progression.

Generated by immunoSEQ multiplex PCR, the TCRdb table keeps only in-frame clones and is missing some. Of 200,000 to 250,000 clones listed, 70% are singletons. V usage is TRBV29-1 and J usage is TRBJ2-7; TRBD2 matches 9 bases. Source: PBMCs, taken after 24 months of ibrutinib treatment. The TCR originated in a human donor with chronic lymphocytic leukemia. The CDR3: CSVEVAGDVHVTGTYEQYF. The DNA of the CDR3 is TGCAGCGTGGAAGTAGCGGGAGATGTCCACGTCACTGGAACCTACGAGCAGTACTTC.